The 16 T cell receptor beta chains below come from one sample, sequenced in a study of T cells in tuberculosis. Profiling relied on immunoSEQ multiplex PCR, and the TCRdb table lists in-frame clones only, not all of them. The data hold several thousand clones, with 95% observed a single time. Sequences were obtained from PBMCs. These receptors were collected from an adult with tuberculosis.

The chain has TRBV5-6 and TRBJ2-3; TRBD2 matches at 10 bases. CDR1 is SGHDT and CDR2 is YYEEEE in the germline V gene. J lost 0 bases, V lost 0 bases, and 4 bases had no gene match. This CDR3 contains 17 residues. The CDR3 DNA reads as TGTGCCAGCAGCTTGGGACTAGCGGGCCCAAGCACAGATACGCAGTATTTT. It is translated as CASSLGLAGPSTDTQYF.

The chain recombines TRBV5-4 with TRBJ1-5; a possible D gene is TRBD1 (6 bases). Trimming cost V 4 bases and J 4 bases, with 12 bases left between them. The CDR3 contains 14 residues. Germline V gene data show CDR1 as SGHNT and CDR2 as YYREEE (reference sequence). The CDR3, as DNA: TGTGCCAGCAGCCTTGCAGGGGTTAATCAGCCCCAGCATTTT. Residues: CASSLAGVNQPQHF. The full variable domain, in which reference TRBV5-4 and TRBJ1-5 provide the parts outside the CDR3, is ETGVTQSPTHLIKTRGQQVTLRCSSQSGHNTVSWYQQALGQGPQFIFQYYREEENGRGNFPPRFSGLQFPNYSSELNVNALELDDSALYLCASSLAGVNQPQHFGDGTRLSIL.

The V call is TRBV7-6, the J call TRBJ1-2; 8 bases fit TRBD1. The V gene's germline CDR1 is SGHVS and CDR2 FNYEAQ. This CDR3 spans 15 amino acids. After removal of 1 base from V and 4 bases from J, the junction contained 5 bases not matched to a gene. In nucleotides, the CDR3 is TGTGCCAGCAGCTTAGGACAGGGGCCTTCCTATGGCTACACCTTC. It specifies CASSLGQGPSYGYTF.

The count of this clone is one. The chain couples TRBV19 to TRBJ2-1; 7 positions match TRBD2. Trimming took 10 bases from V and 0 from J; bases not matched to a gene: 6. The CDR3 extends over 14 amino acids. Germline assignment: CDR1 LNHDA and CDR2 SQIVND (reference sequence). The CDR3: CATGGSYSYNEQFF. CDR3 in DNA: TGTGCCACCGGGGGGTCTTACTCCTACAATGAGCAGTTCTTC.

The V gene is TRBV14, the J gene TRBJ1-1; D remains ambiguous. Germline CDR1 is SGHDN and CDR2 is FVKESK. There are 13 residues in the CDR3. Trimming took 4 bases from V and 8 from J, leaving 14 bases between them. The CDR3 bases are TGTGCCAGCAGCCTGATCCCCGGGTCGGAAGCTTTCTTT. Residues: CASSLIPGSEAFF.

The rearrangement links TRBV28 to TRBJ2-2; TRBD2 matches 10 bases. The J segment lost 5 bases and the V segment lost 6 bases, leaving 12 bases of the junction unmatched. Germline assignment: CDR1 MDHEN and CDR2 SYDVKM. The CDR3 is 17 amino acids. The CDR3 DNA is TGTGCCAGCAGCCCCGCCCTAGCGGGAGTTGCGACCGGGGAGCTGTTTTTT. It codes for CASSPALAGVATGELFF.

The chain couples TRBV5-6 to TRBJ2-1, with D unresolved. The germline V gene encodes CDR1 SGHDT and CDR2 YYEEEE. The CDR3 runs 13 residues. Trimming removed 0 bases from V and 3 bases from J, with 4 bases in between. CDR3 protein: CASSLGSYNEQFF. DNA of the CDR3: TGTGCCAGCAGCTTGGGTAGCTACAATGAGCAGTTCTTC.

V is TRBV21-1 and J is TRBJ1-5; the table's D call of TRBD1 was not tested on the DNA. TRBV21-1 is marked as a pseudogene. CDR3 length: 16 residues. The CDR3 spells CASSTQTGVVDQPQHF. For the CDR3, the DNA is TGTGCCAGCAGCACACAGACAGGGGTGGTAGATCAGCCCCAGCATTTT.

V usage is TRBV30 and J usage is TRBJ1-4; no definite D call. The CDR3 spans 14 residues. Germline V CDR1 and CDR2: GTSNPN, SVGIG (reference sequence). V was clipped by 0 bases and J by 4 bases, with 9 bases between them. The CDR3 coding sequence is TGTGCCTGGAGTGTCGGTCGATATAATGAAAAACTGTTTTTT. Residues: CAWSVGRYNEKLFF.

The rearrangement uses TRBV4-1 and TRBJ2-1; TRBD1 might be the D (6 bases). CDR3 length: 16 amino acids. The V end was cut by 0 bases, the J end by 5 bases, with 14 bases between. Germline CDR1 is MGHRA and CDR2 is YSYEKL. CDR3 nucleotides: TGCGCCAGCAGCCAAGACATGACAGGTCGGAACAATGAGCAGTTCTTC. It encodes CASSQDMTGRNNEQFF.

The genes are TRBV27 and TRBJ2-7, with D perhaps matching TRBD2 (5 bases). Trimming shortened V by 5 bases and J by 6 bases, and 14 bases separated the two germline ends. This CDR3 has 13 residues. Germline loops: CDR1 MNHEY, CDR2 SMNVEV (reference sequence). CDR3 in DNA: TGTGCCAGCAGTCTAGCCGAGCTCTCCGAGCAGTACTTC. Translated, it gives CASSLAELSEQYF.

This chain joins TRBV4-1 and TRBJ2-7, with TRBD1 matching over 7 bases. CDR3 length equals 15 residues. Per germline, CDR1 MGHRA and CDR2 YSYEKL. V trimming: 0 bases; J trimming: 1 base; junction bases outside the gene matches: 3. CDR3 nucleotide sequence: TGCGCCAGCAGCCAAGAGGCAGGGGGATCCTACGAGCAGTACTTC. This gives the protein CASSQEAGGSYEQYF.

The genes are TRBV18 and TRBJ1-2; 9 bases are a match to TRBD1. The J segment lost 3 bases and the V segment lost 3 bases, leaving 2 bases of the junction unmatched. This CDR3 is built from 14 residues. The germline V gene has CDR1 KGHSH and CDR2 LQKENI. CDR3 loop: CASSPDRGDYGYTF. CDR3 DNA: TGTGCCAGCTCACCCGACAGGGGGGACTATGGCTACACCTTC.

The chain joins TRBV6-6 to TRBJ2-5, with a tentative D call TRBD2 (6 bases). The CDR3 covers 15 residues. V was trimmed by 4 bases and J by 5 bases, leaving 17 bases between them. Germline V gives CDR1 MNHNY, CDR2 SVGAGI (reference sequence). For the CDR3, the DNA is TGTGCCAGCAGTTCCTCGACTAGGGGAGCTGAGACCCAGTACTTC. Protein: CASSSSTRGAETQYF.

The CDR3 sequence: CASSAGDQSPIQYF. CDR3 DNA: TGTGCCAGCAGCGCAGGGGACCAGTCCCCAATTCAGTACTTC. The chain employs TRBV9 and TRBJ2-4, with D possibly matching TRBD1 (6 bases). V was cut by 3 bases and J by 10 bases, with 17 bases left in between. In germline, CDR1 is SGDLS, CDR2 YYNGEE. There are 14 residues in the CDR3.

V gene TRBV7-8 combines with J gene TRBJ2-2; 8 positions agree with TRBD2. V dropped 5 bases and J dropped 8; count of bases not matched to a gene: 10. Per the germline V gene, CDR1 is SGHVS and CDR2 is FQNEAQ. The CDR3 runs 15 residues. Written as DNA, the CDR3 is TGTGCCAGCAGCCCCGGGGGGGCTCGGACGGGGGAGCTGTTTTTT. Translation: CASSPGGARTGELFF.